Presented here are 18 T cell receptor beta chains from one specimen sequenced in a study of blood T cells in healthy people across ages (dated by TCRdb to the mid-2010s). The library was generated by 5' RACE. Data came from an Illumina HiSeq 2500. A second PCR of about 6 to 11 cycles was performed with a sample-barcoded 5' primer and a J-beta primer mix. TCRdb ran its own pipeline on the public reads, namely fastp trimming at Q25 and MiXCR clone calling, and kept in-frame beta chains. Under each unique CDR3 protein, matching rows form one entry showing the most common genes and DNA. This sample comprises about 670,000 distinct CDR3 sequences, roughly 43% of them detected only once. The ten largest clonotypes hold 25% to 30% of the sample. Sequencing was carried out using blood. The receptors derive from a man older than 75 in good health.

This clonotype was counted a few times. The J gene is TRBJ2-4, the V gene TRBV6-2 or TRBV6-3; tentatively, D is TRBD1 (5 bases). This CDR3 comprises 16 residues. V lost 6 bases and J lost 0, with 15 bases in between. The germline CDR1 and CDR2 sequences are MNHEY and SVGEGT. The CDR3 DNA reads TGTGCCAGCAGCCTAAGACAGAACCTAGCCAAAAACATTCAGTACTTC. It codes for CASSLRQNLAKNIQYF.

The rearrangement joins TRBV18 to TRBJ1-1; unclear D gene. Germline CDR1 is KGHSH and CDR2 is LQKENI. The length of the CDR3 is 12 residues. V was cut by 6 bases and J by 5 bases, with 10 bases left in between. The CDR3 sequence: CASSEVFTEAFF. As DNA, the CDR3 is TGTGCCAGCTCTGAGGTATTTACTGAAGCTTTCTTT.

This clonotype appeared once. The gene calls are TRBV5-1 and TRBJ1-5, with D possibly matching TRBD1 (6 bases). Germline loops: CDR1 SGHRS, CDR2 YFSETQ. The CDR3 runs to 15 residues. V gave up 4 bases and J gave up 0 bases, with 11 bases separating them. DNA of the CDR3: TGCGCCAGCAGCCCGTCAGGGGATAGCAATCAGCCCCAGCATTTT. Its translation is CASSPSGDSNQPQHF.

The chain couples TRBV7-6 to TRBJ2-3, with 14 positions matching TRBD2. V gave up 1 base and J gave up 10 bases; unmatched junction bases: 7. This CDR3 contains 16 residues. Germline V gives CDR1 SGHVS, CDR2 FNYEAQ. The CDR3 DNA follows: TGTGCCAGCAGCTTAGAAGGGACTAGCGGGAGTTGGGCGCAGTATTTT. As protein: CASSLEGTSGSWAQYF. Based on the CDR3 plus reference TRBV7-6 and TRBJ2-3, the full variable domain is GAGVSQSPRYKVTKRGQDVALRCDPISGHVSLYWYRQALGQGPEFLTYFNYEAQQDKSGLPNDRFSAERPEGSISTLTIQRTEQRDSAMYRCASSLEGTSGSWAQYFGPGTRLTVL.

In its sample, this clonotype was seen a few times. The CDR3 DNA reads as TGTGCCAGCAGTTTGGGTAGCGGGGCCTACGAGCAGTACTTC. Protein product: CASSLGSGAYEQYF. V gene TRBV28 combines with J gene TRBJ2-7; TRBD2 aligns across 8 bases. The V gene's germline CDR1 is MDHEN and CDR2 SYDVKM. This CDR3 spans 14 amino acids. The junction had 3 bases not matched to a gene; V was cut back by 3 bases and J by 2 bases.

J is TRBJ2-1 and V is TRBV4-3, with 7 bases fitting TRBD2. Germline V gene data show CDR1 as LGHNA and CDR2 as YSLEER. V lost 1 base to trimming and J lost 6 bases; unmatched junction nucleotides: 6. The CDR3 spans 15 residues. The CDR3 DNA reads as TGCGCCAGCAGCCAAGCCCGGACTAGTGTCAATGAGCAGTTCTTC. The encoded protein is CASSQARTSVNEQFF.

This chain uses TRBV7-2 with TRBJ2-4; TRBD1 agrees at 10 bases. Judging by the DNA end, TRBJ2-7 fits better; the J call may be wrong. CDR3 length: 14 amino acids. Looked up from germline, CDR1 is SGHTA and CDR2 is FQGNSA. The CDR3 nucleotides read TGTGCCAGCCGAGCCCCGGACAGGGGGAACGAGCAGTACTTC. This sequence encodes CASRAPDRGNEQYF.

The genes are TRBV20-1 and TRBJ2-3, with D unclear. Germline CDR1 reads DFQATT; CDR2 reads SNEGSKA (reference sequence). V was clipped by 5 bases and J by 3 bases, with 27 bases between them. This CDR3 is 18 amino acids long. The DNA of the CDR3 is TGCAGTGCTGGGCCTCCAGACTCGATGTCCTTCAGTACAGATACGCAGTATTTT. Amino acid sequence: CSAGPPDSMSFSTDTQYF.

The rearrangement links TRBV19 to TRBJ1-1; tentative D call: TRBD1 (6 bases). Germline lookup yields CDR1 LNHDA and CDR2 SQIVND (reference sequence). The V end was cut by 3 bases, the J end by 4 bases, with 15 bases between. This CDR3 has 15 residues. CDR3 amino acids: CASSISVTGATEAFF. CDR3 bases: TGTGCCAGTAGTATCTCCGTGACGGGGGCCACTGAAGCTTTCTTT.

This clonotype was found a few times. This rearrangement joins TRBV11-2 to TRBJ2-7; 11 bases match TRBD1. The germline CDR1 and CDR2 sequences are SGHAT and FQNNGV. The CDR3 loop spans 15 amino acids. The V gene end was trimmed by 5 bases and the J gene end by 1 base; junction bases not matched to a gene: 4. The DNA of the CDR3 is TGTGCCAGCAGCAAAGGGACAGGGGGGTCCTACGAGCAGTACTTC. Protein sequence: CASSKGTGGSYEQYF.

This clonotype showed up just a few times. This chain joins TRBV20-1 and TRBJ1-2, with a possible D match to TRBD1 (6 bases). V dropped 0 bases and J dropped 8 bases, with 10 bases sitting between them. The CDR3 totals 12 residues. CDR1 and CDR2 (germline): DFQATT, SNEGSKA (reference sequence). CDR3 region: CSARDTGLGYTF. The DNA for the CDR3 is TGCAGTGCTAGAGATACAGGGTTGGGCTACACCTTC.

The V and J genes are TRBV12-5 and TRBJ1-1; 9 bases fit TRBD1. V shed 5 bases, J shed 5 bases, and the junction held 9 bases outside the gene matches. The CDR3 spans 15 residues. CDR1 and CDR2 (germline): LGHNT, FRNRAP. The CDR3 DNA sequence: TGTGCTAGTGGTCCTGGACAGGGGCCAGGGACTGAAGCTTTCTTT. As protein: CASGPGQGPGTEAFF.

V usage is TRBV27 and J usage is TRBJ2-3; perhaps TRBD1 as D (6 bases). CDR1 is MNHEY and CDR2 is SMNVEV in the germline V gene (reference sequence). V was cut by 6 bases and J by 6 bases, with 16 bases left in between. This CDR3 comprises 14 residues. The CDR3 region has the DNA TGTGCCAGCAGCCTAGACAGGTGGGGGGATACGCAGTATTTT. Encoded protein: CASSLDRWGDTQYF.

The rearrangement joins TRBV7-3 to TRBJ2-5; 9 bases agree with TRBD2. The ends lost 5 bases at V and 1 base at J; junction bases unmatched: 5. The germline gives CDR1 SGHTA, CDR2 FQGTGA. The CDR3 covers 15 residues. In nucleotides, the CDR3 is TGTGCCAGCAGCCGAAGGGGACTAGCCCAAGAGACCCAGTACTTC. Its translation: CASSRRGLAQETQYF.

The chain joins TRBV4-2 to TRBJ1-5; D gene uncertain. This CDR3 spans 13 amino acids. CDR1 and CDR2 from the germline V gene are LGHNA and YNFKEQ. The V end lost 0 bases, the J end lost 7 bases, and 7 bases lay between the germline ends. For the CDR3, the DNA is TGTGCCAGCAGCCAAGATAAGAGACAGCCCCAGCATTTT. The encoded protein is CASSQDKRQPQHF.

In its sample, this clonotype was seen a few times. This may be a read error, as it is one base from a much larger clone. The CDR3 loop reads CASSAGGTNYNEQYF. The DNA of the CDR3 is TGTGCCAGCAGCGCCGGGGGGACTAACTACAATGAGCAGTACTTC. The chain uses TRBV9 and TRBJ2-7, with TRBD2 matching 7 bases. The V segment lost 3 bases and the J segment 7 bases; nucleotides outside the gene matches: 13. CDR1 SGDLS and CDR2 YYNGEE come from the germline V gene. This CDR3 is built from 15 residues.

V gene TRBV20-1 combines with J gene TRBJ1-2, with 9 nucleotides matching TRBD1. Germline CDR1 and CDR2: DFQATT and SNEGSKA (reference sequence). This CDR3 comprises 12 residues. The V segment lost 4 bases and the J segment 8 bases; nucleotides outside the gene matches: 5. The CDR3 DNA follows: TGCAGTGCTACCGGGACAGGGTGCGGCTACACCTTC. Amino acids: CSATGTGCGYTF.

In this sample, this clonotype turned up a few times. V and J are TRBV5-6 and TRBJ1-4; possibly TRBD1 for D (5 bases). This CDR3 has 14 amino acids. Per germline, CDR1 SGHDT and CDR2 YYEEEE. V was cut by 0 bases and J by 7 bases, with 10 bases left in between. The CDR3 here is CASSLAREIEKLFF. The CDR3 region has the DNA TGTGCCAGCAGCTTGGCCAGGGAAATTGAAAAACTGTTTTTT.